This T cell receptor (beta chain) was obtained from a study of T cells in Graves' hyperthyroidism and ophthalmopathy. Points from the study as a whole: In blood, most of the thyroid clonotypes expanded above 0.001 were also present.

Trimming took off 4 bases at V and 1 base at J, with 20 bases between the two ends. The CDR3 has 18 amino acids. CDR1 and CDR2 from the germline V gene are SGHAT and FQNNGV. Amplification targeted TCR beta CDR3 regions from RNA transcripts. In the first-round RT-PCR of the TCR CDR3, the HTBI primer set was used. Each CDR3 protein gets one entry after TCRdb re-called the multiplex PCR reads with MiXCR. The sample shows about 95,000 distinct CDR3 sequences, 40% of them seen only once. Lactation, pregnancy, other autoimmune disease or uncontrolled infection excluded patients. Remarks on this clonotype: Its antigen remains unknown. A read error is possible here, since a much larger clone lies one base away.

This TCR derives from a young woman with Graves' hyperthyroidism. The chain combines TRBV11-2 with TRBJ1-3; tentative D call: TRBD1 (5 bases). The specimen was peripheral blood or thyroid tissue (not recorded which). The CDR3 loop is CASSSSDGRELSGNTIYF. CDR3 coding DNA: TGTGCCAGCAGCTCATCAGATGGCAGGGAGCTTTCTGGAAACACCATATATTTT.